Below are 8 T cell receptor beta chains sequenced from a single sample in a study of blood T cells in healthy people across ages. A sample-barcoded 5' primer and a J-beta primer mix were used in a second PCR of about 7 to 11 cycles. MiXCR, run by TCRdb on the 5' RACE reads, gives a single entry per CDR3 protein. The sample gives approximately 1,000,000 distinct CDR3 sequences, 45% of which show up once; approximately 19% is in the top ten. Sequences were obtained from blood. The origin of the receptors is a woman in her sixties in good health.

This clonotype was observed a few times. This chain links TRBV7-9 with TRBJ2-5; 8 bases map to TRBD1. With V trimmed by 5 bases and J by 0 bases, 8 bases remained unmatched. The length of the CDR3 is 16 residues. CDR1 is SEHNR, CDR2 FQNEAQ, per germline (reference sequence). CDR3 sequence reads: CASSPKDRENQETQYF. CDR3 nucleotide sequence: TGTGCCAGCAGCCCGAAGGACAGGGAGAACCAAGAGACCCAGTACTTC.

This chain uses TRBV28 with TRBJ1-6; D is unclear. CDR3 size: 15 residues. CDR1 and CDR2 from the germline V gene are MDHEN and SYDVKM. V was clipped by 6 bases and J by 9 bases, with 18 bases between them. The CDR3 coding sequence is TGTGCCAGCAGCCACAAGTGGGGAGCGAGTTCACCCCTCCACTTT. Translation: CASSHKWGASSPLHF. Using reference TRBV28 and TRBJ1-6 for the parts outside the CDR3, the full variable domain is DVKVTQSSRYLVKRTGEKVFLECVQDMDHENMFWYRQDPGLGLRLIYFSYDVKMKEKGDIPEGYSVSREKKERFSLILESASTNQTSMYLCASSHKWGASSPLHFGNGTRLTVT.

The chain has TRBV5-1 and TRBJ2-1, with TRBD2 matching 8 bases. There are 15 residues in the CDR3. V was pared by 4 bases and J by 6 bases, with 9 bases of the junction left unmatched. The germline V gene encodes CDR1 SGHRS and CDR2 YFSETQ. CDR3 region: CASSQGTSGFNEQFF. The DNA of the CDR3 is TGCGCCAGCAGCCAGGGGACTAGTGGTTTCAATGAGCAGTTCTTC.

This clonotype was recorded once. The V and J genes are TRBV10-1 and TRBJ2-1; D gene uncertain. The CDR3 runs to 12 residues. Germline assignment: CDR1 WNHNN and CDR2 SYGVQD (reference sequence). V gave up 3 bases and J gave up 8 bases, with 8 bases separating them. CDR3 nucleotide sequence: TGCGCCAGCAGTGATAGGATCGATGAGCAGTTCTTC. Amino acids: CASSDRIDEQFF.

The chain uses TRBV6-5 and TRBJ2-4, with unresolved D. The DNA end is more similar to TRBJ2-7, so the J call may be wrong. The CDR3 covers 12 residues. The germline CDR1 and CDR2 sequences are MNHEY and SVGAGI. CDR3 sequence: CASSSDQYEQYF. The CDR3 nucleotides read TGTGCCAGCAGTTCGGACCAATACGAGCAGTACTTC.

This clonotype was detected a few times. This CDR3 reads CATSRDRLAAETQYF. As DNA, the CDR3 is TGTGCCACCAGCAGAGATAGACTAGCAGCAGAGACCCAGTACTTC. This rearrangement joins TRBV15 to TRBJ2-5; 7 nucleotides align to TRBD2. This CDR3 comprises 15 residues. V was clipped by 0 bases and J by 4 bases; unmatched bases: 5. Germline CDR1 and CDR2: LNHNV and YYDKDF (reference sequence).

The rearrangement links TRBV10-3 to TRBJ2-5, with D possibly being TRBD2 (6 bases). The V gene lost 0 bases and the J gene lost 5 bases, with 13 bases spanning the gap. CDR3 length: 15 amino acids. CDR1 and CDR2 (germline): ENHRY, SYGVKD. The CDR3 coding sequence is TGTGCCATCAGTGAGTCGACAGCAGGGAGGGAGACCCAGTACTTC. It is translated as CAISESTAGRETQYF.

The rearrangement links TRBV24-1 to TRBJ1-5; the D is unclear. There are 12 residues in the CDR3. The germline V and J ends were trimmed by 2 bases and 4 bases, with 2 bases remaining between them. CDR1 is KGHDR and CDR2 is SFDVKD in the germline V gene. CDR3 nucleotides: TGTGCCACCAGTGATTCGAATCAGCCCCAGCATTTT. Encoded protein: CATSDSNQPQHF.